Below are 5 T cell receptor beta chains sequenced from a single sample in a study of shared clonotypes between healthy human individuals. Produced via immunoSEQ multiplex PCR; TCRdb's table is partial and in-frame only. The table lists approximately 2.3 million clones, approximately 93% of them singletons, with about 0.39% in the top ten. Sequencing was done on a sample of naive CD4+ T cells from PBMCs. Subset of the sample: CD45RA+ positively selected. The receptor source for this set is a man aged 18-30 years in good health. Some clones in this sample may be carry-over from other donors' samples.

The chain employs TRBV6-1 and TRBJ1-2; D gene uncertain. From germline, CDR1 is MNHNS and CDR2 SASEGT. The CDR3 has 15 amino acids. The V and J ends lost 2 bases and 8 bases respectively, with 18 bases between them. The CDR3 reads CASSETRAVRWGYTF. In DNA form, the CDR3 reads TGTGCCAGCAGTGAAACCCGAGCGGTCCGTTGGGGCTACACCTTC.

This clone was observed once. The chain is built from TRBV28 and TRBJ1-1, with TRBD1 as a possible D gene (5 bases). Trimming took 5 bases from V and 1 from J, leaving 17 bases between them. The CDR3 extends over 16 amino acids. Germline V gives CDR1 MDHEN, CDR2 SYDVKM. The CDR3 DNA reads as TGTGCCAGCAGTCCCGGCTCAGCAGGGAAGAACACTGAAGCTTTCTTT. It specifies CASSPGSAGKNTEAFF.

The chain links TRBV5-1 to TRBJ2-7; D is unresolved. The CDR3 is 13 amino acids. V was cut by 1 base and J by 5 bases, with 10 bases left in between. Germline V gives CDR1 SGHRS, CDR2 YFSETQ. CDR3 in amino acids: CASSLLQNHEQYF. DNA for the CDR3: TGCGCCAGCAGCTTGCTTCAGAACCACGAGCAGTACTTC. The variable domain in full, completed from reference TRBV5-1 and TRBJ2-7, reads KAGVTQTPRYLIKTRGQQVTLSCSPISGHRSVSWYQQTPGQGLQFLFEYFSETQRNKGNFPGRFSGRQFSNSRSEMNVSTLELGDSALYLCASSLLQNHEQYFGPGTRLTVT.

This sequence joins TRBV4-1 and TRBJ1-4, with no clear D. The CDR3 runs 15 residues. The ends were cut back, 1 base at V and 0 bases at J, with 6 bases in the middle. Germline V CDR1 and CDR2: MGHRA, YSYEKL. The CDR3 coding sequence is TGCGCCAGCAGCCAAGTCGAGGCAACTAATGAAAAACTGTTTTTT. Its protein is CASSQVEATNEKLFF.

The V and J genes are TRBV7-3 and TRBJ2-1; TRBD1 aligns across 7 bases. V was clipped by 5 bases and J by 7 bases; unmatched bases: 5. CDR3 length: 13 residues. Germline CDR1 reads SGHTA; CDR2 reads FQGTGA. Here the CDR3 reads CASSPTGLNEQFF. In nucleotides, the CDR3 is TGTGCCAGCAGCCCGACAGGGTTGAATGAGCAGTTCTTC.